This T cell receptor (beta chain) was retrieved from a study of CD8 T cells in ankylosing spondylitis. General study points: Enrichment of disease-linked clones was reportedly significant in matched ankylosing spondylitis synovial fluid. Disease-associated clonotypes exhibited CD8+ identity and were relatively infrequent in peripheral blood. Previously reported in reactive arthritis synovial fluid and blood were some of the motif variants. Ankylosing spondylitis blood appeared to be characterized by a TCR beta motif of roughly eight highly homologous variants.

This clonotype was recorded many times. Its specificity is unknown. Trimming pared 5 bases from V and 10 bases from J, leaving 17 bases between. CDR3 length equals 14 residues. Libraries of TCR beta came from quantitative 5'-RACE with molecular barcodes. TCRdb re-called the 5' RACE reads through MiXCR, storing one row per CDR3 protein. The sample lists a few hundred thousand distinct CDR3 sequences, approximately 20% occurring once. The source is a male donor with ankylosing spondylitis. The source material was blood, either unsorted or a sorted T cell fraction (not recorded which). This chain joins TRBV12-3 or TRBV12-4 and TRBJ1-4, with D maybe TRBD1 (5 bases). CDR3 protein: CASSGPGLGAKLFF. The CDR3 coding sequence is TGTGCCAGCAGTGGACCGGGCCTCGGGGCAAAACTGTTTTTT.